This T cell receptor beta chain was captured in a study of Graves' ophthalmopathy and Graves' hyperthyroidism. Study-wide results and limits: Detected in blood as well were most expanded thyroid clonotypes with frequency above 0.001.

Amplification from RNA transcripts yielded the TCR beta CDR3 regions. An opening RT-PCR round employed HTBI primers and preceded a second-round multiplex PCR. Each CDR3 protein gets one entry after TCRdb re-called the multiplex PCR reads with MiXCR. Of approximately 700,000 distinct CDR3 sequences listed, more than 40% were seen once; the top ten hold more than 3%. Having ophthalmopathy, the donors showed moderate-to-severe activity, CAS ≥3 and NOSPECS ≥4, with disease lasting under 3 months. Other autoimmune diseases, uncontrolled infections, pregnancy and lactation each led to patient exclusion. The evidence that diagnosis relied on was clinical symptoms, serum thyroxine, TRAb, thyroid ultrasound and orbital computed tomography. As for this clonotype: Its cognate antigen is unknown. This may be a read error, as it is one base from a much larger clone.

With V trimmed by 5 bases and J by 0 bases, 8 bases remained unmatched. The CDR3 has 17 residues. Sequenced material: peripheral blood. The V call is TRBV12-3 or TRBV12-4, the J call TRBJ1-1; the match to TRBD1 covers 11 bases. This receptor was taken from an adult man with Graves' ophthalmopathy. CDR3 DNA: TGTGCCAGCAGTCCCCGGGACAGGGGGGACTTGAACACTGAAGCTTTCTTT. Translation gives CASSPRDRGDLNTEAFF.